This record looks at one TCR beta chain sequence and its context. Its matching antigen is unknown. This CDR3 comprises 12 residues. V was trimmed by 0 bases and J by 10 bases, leaving 9 bases between them. Looked up from germline, CDR1 is MRHNA and CDR2 is SNTAGT. For TCR beta, libraries came from quantitative 5'-RACE with molecular barcodes. TCRdb passed the 5' RACE reads through MiXCR, listing each CDR3 protein once. The table shows under 300,000 distinct CDR3 sequences, with 10% occurring only once. The data are from a study of CD8 T cells in ankylosing spondylitis. Notes on the study in general: Seemingly distinctive of ankylosing spondylitis blood was a TCR beta motif formed by eight highly homologous variants. The clones that were linked to disease were reported to be significantly enriched in matched synovial fluid samples from ankylosing spondylitis patients.

Sequencing was carried out using blood, either unsorted or a sorted T cell fraction (not recorded which). This chain links TRBV6-4 with TRBJ1-1; no reliable D call. This clonotype was obtained from a male donor with ankylosing spondylitis or in good health (not recorded which). The DNA of the CDR3 is TGTGCCAGCAGTGACTCGAAATCAGGAGCTTTCTTT. Protein product: CASSDSKSGAFF.